This T cell receptor (beta chain) was identified during a study of response to subunit inactivated influenza vaccine. This clonotype showed up just a few times. The target antigen is unknown. TCRdb redid the calling of the RT-PCR reads with MiXCR, one entry per CDR3 protein. This table holds hundreds of thousands of distinct CDR3 sequences, approximately 10% found once. General study points: New T cells are recruited in small numbers by each seasonal influenza vaccination, according to the authors' suggestion.

This clonotype was sampled from a man aged 45 to 65 who received an inactivated influenza vaccine. The sequenced sample was PBMCs from blood, obtained on the day of vaccination.

DNA for the CDR3: TGTGCCAGCAGTCAGCCGACCCTACTCTCTGGAAACACCATATATTTT. Amino acid sequence: CASSQPTLLSGNTIYF. The chain combines TRBV6-1 with TRBJ1-3; no definite D call. CDR1 and CDR2 from the germline V gene are MNHNS and SASEGT. The CDR3 is made up of 16 amino acids. Trimming removed 5 bases from V and 0 bases from J, with 14 bases in between.